What follows are 17 T cell receptor beta chains derived from one specimen sequenced in a study of blood T cell repertoires in COVID-19. Method: immunoSEQ multiplex PCR; TCRdb's copy keeps in-frame clones and lacks some. The sample lists about 300,000 clones, approximately 84% seen once, with more than 1.2% in the top ten. The material sequenced was peripheral blood. The source of these receptors is a human donor with COVID-19, enrolled during active disease. The donor label of this sample is uncertain.

The genes are TRBV27 and TRBJ2-5, with D perhaps matching TRBD1 (5 bases). Germline-derived CDR1 and CDR2 are MNHEY and SMNVEV (reference sequence). This CDR3 comprises 15 residues. V gave up 2 bases and J gave up 5 bases, with 15 bases separating them. The CDR3 DNA sequence: TGTGCCAGCAGTTTAAGTATTGGGGCCCAGGAGACCCAGTACTTC. This gives the protein CASSLSIGAQETQYF.

This chain connects TRBV27 to TRBJ2-1, with 7 positions matching TRBD2. This CDR3 has 16 residues. The germline CDR1 and CDR2 sequences are MNHEY and SMNVEV (reference sequence). After removal of 7 bases from V and 4 bases from J, the junction contained 13 bases not matched to a gene. For the CDR3, the DNA is TGTGCCAGCACACCGGGAGCGGGAAGACCTTACAATGAGCAGTTCTTC. Protein product: CASTPGAGRPYNEQFF.

In this sample, this clone turned up once. The chain joins TRBV7-9 to TRBJ1-5; 11 nucleotides line up with TRBD1. V lost 1 base to trimming and J lost 7 bases; unmatched junction nucleotides: 3. The CDR3 runs to 15 residues. Germline V lookup: CDR1 SEHNR, CDR2 FQNEAQ (reference sequence). The DNA for the CDR3 is TGTGCCAGCAGCTTAGGGACAGGGGGCGGCCAGCCCCAGCATTTT. Its protein product is CASSLGTGGGQPQHF.

Remarks on this clone: A junction end diverges from the germline sequence, so it may reflect a read error. The chain links TRBV5-4 to TRBJ2-3; TRBD2 matches at 13 bases. The germline V gene has CDR1 SGHNT and CDR2 YYREEE (reference sequence). This CDR3 has 15 amino acids. CDR3 sequence (DNA): TGTGCCAGCGGCTTGGGACTAGCGGGAACAGATACGCAGTATTTT. It yields the protein CASGLGLAGTDTQYF.

In this sample, this clone turned up once. The chain combines TRBV28 with TRBJ1-1, with TRBD1 matching 9 bases. V trimming: 8 bases; J trimming: 0 bases; junction bases outside the gene matches: 4. CDR1 is MDHEN and CDR2 is SYDVKM in the germline V gene. The CDR3 totals 14 residues. The CDR3 coding sequence is TGTGCCAGCCTTGACAGGGGGTTGAACACTGAAGCTTTCTTT. The encoded protein is CASLDRGLNTEAFF.

V usage is TRBV30 and J usage is TRBJ1-4, with D possibly matching TRBD1 (5 bases). Trimming took 2 bases from V and 5 from J, leaving 9 bases between them. Germline loops: CDR1 GTSNPN, CDR2 SVGIG (reference sequence). CDR3 size: 13 residues. DNA for the CDR3: TGTGCCTGGAGTCCAGGGAGGAATGAAAAACTGTTTTTT. Translated: CAWSPGRNEKLFF.

The J gene is TRBJ2-1, the V gene TRBV6-2 or TRBV6-3; D remains ambiguous. Trimming removed 2 bases from V and 4 bases from J, with 9 bases in between. The CDR3 is 14 residues long. Germline CDR1 MNHEY, CDR2 SVGEGT. CDR3 protein: CASSYTPRYNEQFF. The CDR3 DNA sequence: TGTGCCAGCAGTTACACACCCCGTTACAATGAGCAGTTCTTC.

This chain connects TRBV15 to TRBJ2-5, with 8 nucleotides matching TRBD2. CDR3 size: 16 residues. Looked up from germline, CDR1 is LNHNV and CDR2 is YYDKDF (reference sequence). V was pared by 2 bases and J by 8 bases, with 13 bases of the junction left unmatched. As DNA, the CDR3 is TGTGCCACCAGCAGACCCGGCCCCGGAGCGGGAGCAACCCAGTACTTC. Translating gives CATSRPGPGAGATQYF.

This chain links TRBV29-1 with TRBJ2-3; possible D gene TRBD1, 6 bases. The germline V gene has CDR1 SQVTM and CDR2 ANQGSEA. The V and J ends lost 4 bases and 3 bases respectively, with 8 bases between them. CDR3 length: 12 amino acids. The CDR3 DNA reads TGCAGCGTTGCTACAGGGACAGATACGCAGTATTTT. Translated: CSVATGTDTQYF.

The genes are TRBV3-1 (or the pseudogene TRBV3-2) and TRBJ1-1; D not resolved. Trimming pared 4 bases from V and 0 bases from J, leaving 6 bases between. The CDR3 has 13 amino acids. CDR1 and CDR2 (germline): LGHDT, YNNKEL (reference sequence). For the CDR3, the DNA is TGTGCCAGCAGCCGGCAAATGAACACTGAAGCTTTCTTT. It is translated as CASSRQMNTEAFF.

The chain carries TRBV10-3 and TRBJ1-4, with D unclear. This CDR3 is 14 amino acids long. In germline, CDR1 is ENHRY, CDR2 SYGVKD. V was clipped by 1 base and J by 10 bases, with 13 bases between them. The CDR3 region is CAISELAQDGKLFF. For the CDR3, the DNA is TGTGCCATCAGTGAGTTAGCCCAAGATGGAAAACTGTTTTTT.

This clone was detected only a few times. The chain recombines TRBV5-1 with TRBJ1-6, with 8 bases fitting TRBD1. Germline loops: CDR1 SGHRS, CDR2 YFSETQ. The length of the CDR3 is 15 residues. The trim removed 4 bases at V and 8 bases at J, leaving 8 bases unmatched. The chain's CDR3 is CASSPGQGAYSPLHF. The CDR3 bases are TGCGCCAGCAGCCCTGGACAGGGCGCTTATTCACCCCTCCACTTT.

The chain's CDR3 is CASSPSSTGELFF. In DNA form, the CDR3 reads TGTGCCAGCAGCCCCTCCAGCACCGGGGAGCTGTTTTTT. The chain couples TRBV6-2 or TRBV6-3 to TRBJ2-2; D is unresolved. Germline V gives CDR1 MNHEY, CDR2 SVGEGT. The CDR3 is made up of 13 amino acids. V was trimmed by 6 bases and J by 4 bases, leaving 9 bases between them.

Of note for this clone: Other nucleotide sequences from this sample produce the same CDR3. This chain joins TRBV19 and TRBJ2-2; D not resolved. Germline lookup yields CDR1 LNHDA and CDR2 SQIVND (reference sequence). Trimming removed 3 bases from V and 0 bases from J, with 5 bases in between. The CDR3 length is 14 residues. CDR3 bases: TGTGCCAGTAGTATTGCAGCGAACACCGGGGAGCTGTTTTTT. Protein sequence: CASSIAANTGELFF.

The rearrangement links TRBV28 to TRBJ1-4; 9 bases are a match to TRBD1. Germline assignment: CDR1 MDHEN and CDR2 SYDVKM. This CDR3 region has 15 residues. The junction had 6 bases not matched to a gene; V was cut back by 4 bases and J by 6 bases. CDR3 coding DNA: TGTGCCAGCAGTTGGACAGGGGTTTCAGATGAAAAACTGTTTTTT. Its protein is CASSWTGVSDEKLFF. Variable domain in full (rest from reference TRBV28 and TRBJ1-4): DVKVTQSSRYLVKRTGEKVFLECVQDMDHENMFWYRQDPGLGLRLIYFSYDVKMKEKGDIPEGYSVSREKKERFSLILESASTNQTSMYLCASSWTGVSDEKLFFGSGTQLSVL.

V is TRBV30 and J is TRBJ2-5; a weak D match, TRBD2 (5 bases). V dropped 4 bases and J dropped 5 bases, with 8 bases sitting between them. This CDR3 has 11 residues. Germline V gene data show CDR1 as GTSNPN and CDR2 as SVGIG (reference sequence). The CDR3 reads CAWTSRETQYF. The CDR3 nucleotides are TGTGCCTGGACTAGCCGGGAGACCCAGTACTTC.

J is TRBJ1-5 and V is TRBV28, with D possibly matching TRBD1 (6 bases). Germline values: CDR1 MDHEN, CDR2 SYDVKM. Trimming stripped 4 bases from V and 4 bases from J, with 11 bases between. This CDR3 is 14 amino acids long. CDR3 sequence reads: CASSSRDKNQPQHF. The DNA of the CDR3 is TGTGCCAGCAGTTCCCGGGACAAGAATCAGCCCCAGCATTTT.